These 21 T cell receptor beta chains came from one sample sequenced in a study of T-cell memory formation after mild COVID-19. TCRdb recomputed calls from the 5' RACE reads with MiXCR, one row per CDR3 protein. The sample comprises roughly 250,000 distinct CDR3 sequences, 16% of which are singletons, and 20% to 25% rests with the top ten. Input material: PBMCs or a T cell subset sorted from them (not recorded which). The source is a man aged 18 to 30 who had mild COVID-19 (a few samples of this study predate the infection). Cell type and time point are not known.

The genes are TRBV3-1 and TRBJ1-6; TRBD1 aligns across 7 bases. J was trimmed by 7 bases and V by 3 bases; bases with no gene match: 9. This CDR3 spans 16 amino acids. CDR1 and CDR2 (germline): LGHDT, YNNKEL (reference sequence). CDR3 amino acids: CASSQTPGTDNSPLHF. The DNA for the CDR3 is TGTGCCAGCAGCCAGACACCCGGGACAGACAATTCACCCCTCCACTTT.

The gene calls are TRBV4-2 and TRBJ2-3, with TRBD2 as a possible D gene (5 bases). The CDR3 has 15 residues. CDR1 and CDR2 (germline): LGHNA, YNFKEQ. V was trimmed by 1 base and J by 2 bases, leaving 10 bases between them. CDR3 region: CASSQGGLDTDTQYF. CDR3 sequence (DNA): TGTGCCAGCAGCCAAGGAGGGCTAGACACAGATACGCAGTATTTT.

This clonotype was seen repeatedly, ten times or more. The chain combines TRBV7-3 with TRBJ1-6; possibly TRBD1 for D (5 bases). CDR1 and CDR2 (germline): SGHTA, FQGTGA. The CDR3 sequence is 13 residues long. Trimming stripped 3 bases from V and 7 bases from J, with 7 bases between. This CDR3 is CASSLGGNSPLHF. DNA for the CDR3: TGTGCCAGCAGCTTGGGGGGGAATTCACCCCTCCACTTT.

The J gene is TRBJ1-4, the V gene TRBV4-2; D may be TRBD1 (5 bases). From germline, CDR1 is LGHNA and CDR2 YNFKEQ. This CDR3 region has 14 residues. Trimming removed 0 bases from V and 11 bases from J, with 13 bases in between. CDR3 amino acids: CASSQEGPVEKLFF. The CDR3 DNA reads TGTGCCAGCAGCCAAGAGGGACCCGTGGAGAAACTGTTTTTT.

The genes are TRBV20-1 and TRBJ1-4; D is possibly TRBD1 (6 bases). Trimming took 6 bases from V and 8 from J, leaving 19 bases between them. Per the germline V gene, CDR1 is DFQATT and CDR2 is SNEGSKA (reference sequence). There are 14 residues in the CDR3. The CDR3 spells CSAASVQGGEKLFF. CDR3 sequence (DNA): TGCAGTGCCGCGTCGGTACAGGGAGGGGAAAAACTGTTTTTT.

This rearrangement joins TRBV5-1 to TRBJ2-3; D is perhaps TRBD1 (7 bases). The CDR3 spans 15 residues. Trimming cost V 4 bases and J 4 bases, with 16 bases left between them. Germline V lookup: CDR1 SGHRS, CDR2 YFSETQ. The CDR3 loop is CASSVSGGIADTQYF. The CDR3, as DNA: TGCGCCAGCAGCGTCTCAGGGGGGATTGCAGATACGCAGTATTTT.

The V gene is TRBV3-1, the J gene TRBJ2-5, with D uncertain. The ends were cut back, 1 base at V and 5 bases at J, with 14 bases in the middle. The germline V gene encodes CDR1 LGHDT and CDR2 YNNKEL (reference sequence). This CDR3 comprises 15 residues. The DNA of the CDR3 is TGTGCCAGCAGCCAAGGACTCTCCGTGGCGGAGACCCAGTACTTC. Translated, it gives CASSQGLSVAETQYF.

The J gene is TRBJ1-6, the V gene TRBV7-2, with 7 bases that match TRBD1. V was clipped by 1 base and J by 0 bases; unmatched bases: 0. Germline V lookup: CDR1 SGHTA, CDR2 FQGNSA. This CDR3 comprises 16 residues. The CDR3 region has the DNA TGTGCCAGCAGCTTAGGGGACAGCTCCTATAATTCACCCCTCCACTTT. Translating gives CASSLGDSSYNSPLHF.

The chain is built from TRBV7-2 and TRBJ1-4, with D hard to call. There are 14 residues in the CDR3. Germline V lookup: CDR1 SGHTA, CDR2 FQGNSA. The ends were cut back, 1 base at V and 7 bases at J, with 10 bases in the middle. The CDR3 is CASSLDRVFEKLFF. Written as DNA, the CDR3 is TGTGCCAGCAGCTTAGACCGGGTCTTTGAAAAACTGTTTTTT.

This clonotype was seen only a few times. The CDR3 loop is CASSVNRLGYTF. The CDR3 DNA reads TGTGCCAGCAGCGTAAACAGGCTTGGCTACACCTTC. The rearrangement links TRBV7-2 to TRBJ1-2; possible D gene TRBD1, 5 bases. The CDR3 loop spans 12 amino acids. Germline loops: CDR1 SGHTA, CDR2 FQGNSA. V lost 5 bases to trimming and J lost 7 bases, with 11 bases between them. The full variable domain, rest sourced from reference TRBV7-2 and TRBJ1-2, is GAGVSQSPSNKVTEKGKDVELRCDPISGHTALYWYRQSLGQGLEFLIYFQGNSAPDKSGLPSDRFSAERTGGSVSTLTIQRTQQEDSAVYLCASSVNRLGYTFGSGTRLTVV.

The J gene is TRBJ2-7, the V gene TRBV7-2, with a weak D call TRBD2 (5 bases). This CDR3 has 14 residues. The V gene lost 1 base and the J gene lost 4 bases, with 11 bases spanning the gap. The V gene's germline CDR1 is SGHTA and CDR2 FQGNSA. CDR3 region: CASSLVGRDYEQYF. As DNA, the CDR3 is TGTGCCAGCAGCTTAGTTGGCCGGGATTACGAGCAGTACTTC.

There are a few counts of this clonotype. The gene calls are TRBV5-1 and TRBJ1-2; 9 bases fit TRBD1. The ends lost 0 bases at V and 6 bases at J; junction bases unmatched: 6. The CDR3 contains 15 residues. In germline, CDR1 is SGHRS, CDR2 YFSETQ. The DNA for the CDR3 is TGCGCCAGCAGCTTGGTTAGTGGGGACAGGGATGGCTACACCTTC. It yields the protein CASSLVSGDRDGYTF.

J is TRBJ2-5 and V is TRBV12-3 or TRBV12-4, with 7 bases lining up with TRBD1. Trimming took 6 bases from V and 2 from J; bases not matched to a gene: 21. This CDR3 is 19 amino acids long. CDR3 amino acids: CASSQELGSRDSEQETQYF. The CDR3 nucleotides are TGTGCCAGCAGCCAAGAACTCGGATCACGGGACAGTGAACAAGAGACCCAGTACTTC.

J is TRBJ2-7 and V is TRBV7-9; perhaps TRBD1 as D (5 bases). Germline values: CDR1 SEHNR, CDR2 FQNEAQ (reference sequence). V was clipped by 7 bases and J by 5 bases, with 12 bases between them. The CDR3 consists of 12 residues. The DNA of the CDR3 is TGTGCCAGCACCGATGCAGGGAACGAGCAGTACGTC. This gives the protein CASTDAGNEQYV.

V is TRBV28 and J is TRBJ1-5; D call uncertain. This CDR3 region has 12 residues. CDR1 is MDHEN and CDR2 is SYDVKM in the germline V gene. V lost 8 bases to trimming and J lost 4 bases, with 9 bases between them. DNA for the CDR3: TGTGCCAGCTGGGGAGGGAATCAGCCCCAGCATTTT. It codes for CASWGGNQPQHF.

This clonotype was seen only a few times. The chain is built from TRBV20-1 and TRBJ2-7, with 8 bases lining up with TRBD1. The CDR3 consists of 12 residues. Germline V lookup: CDR1 DFQATT, CDR2 SNEGSKA (reference sequence). The CDR3 reads CRVQGARNEQYV. The CDR3 coding sequence is TGCAGGGTGCAGGGGGCGCGCAACGAGCAGTACGTC.

J is TRBJ1-2 and V is TRBV6-2 or TRBV6-3; 7 nucleotides match TRBD1. Germline CDR1 is MNHEY and CDR2 is SVGEGT. V trimming: 2 bases; J trimming: 8 bases; junction bases outside the gene matches: 5. The CDR3 spans 13 residues. The CDR3 protein is CASSYQTGTGYTF. DNA of the CDR3: TGTGCCAGCAGTTACCAGACAGGGACCGGCTACACCTTC.

The chain is built from TRBV7-9 and TRBJ2-5; 13 positions match TRBD2. Trimming removed 3 bases from V and 4 bases from J; junction bases left unmatched: 5. This CDR3 is built from 16 residues. The germline gives CDR1 SEHNR, CDR2 FQNEAQ (reference sequence). The CDR3 sequence is CASSFTSGGARETQYF. CDR3 DNA: TGTGCCAGCAGCTTCACTAGCGGGGGGGCCCGAGAGACCCAGTACTTC. Together with reference TRBV7-9 and TRBJ2-5, the CDR3 gives the full variable domain: DTGVSQNPRHKITKRGQNVTFRCDPISEHNRLYWYRQTLGQGPEFLTYFQNEAQLEKSRLLSDRFSAERPKGSFSTLEIQRTEQGDSAMYLCASSFTSGGARETQYFGPGTRLLVL.

This sequence joins TRBV5-1 and TRBJ2-7; D is uncertain. CDR1 and CDR2 from the germline V gene are SGHRS and YFSETQ. The CDR3 runs 14 residues. V was shortened by 1 base and J by 0 bases, with 8 bases between the two germline ends. The CDR3, as DNA: TGCGCCAGCAGCTTGACAGCGAGCTCCTACGAGCAGTACGTC. Residues: CASSLTASSYEQYV.

The chain recombines TRBV25-1 with TRBJ2-1; no clear D gene. CDR3 length: 12 amino acids. From germline, CDR1 is MGHDK and CDR2 SYGVNS. V was clipped by 1 base and J by 6 bases, with 4 bases between them. The CDR3 is CASSELGNEQFF. DNA for the CDR3: TGTGCCAGCAGTGAATTGGGCAATGAGCAGTTCTTC.

This clonotype showed up just a few times. The rearrangement joins TRBV7-2 to TRBJ1-1, with 8 bases lining up with TRBD1. CDR1 SGHTA and CDR2 FQGNSA come from the germline V gene. V gave up 6 bases and J gave up 5 bases; unmatched junction bases: 8. CDR3 length: 14 residues. CDR3 in DNA: TGTGCCAGCAGTACAGGACAGGGAGGGACTGAAGCTTTCTTT. The encoded protein is CASSTGQGGTEAFF.